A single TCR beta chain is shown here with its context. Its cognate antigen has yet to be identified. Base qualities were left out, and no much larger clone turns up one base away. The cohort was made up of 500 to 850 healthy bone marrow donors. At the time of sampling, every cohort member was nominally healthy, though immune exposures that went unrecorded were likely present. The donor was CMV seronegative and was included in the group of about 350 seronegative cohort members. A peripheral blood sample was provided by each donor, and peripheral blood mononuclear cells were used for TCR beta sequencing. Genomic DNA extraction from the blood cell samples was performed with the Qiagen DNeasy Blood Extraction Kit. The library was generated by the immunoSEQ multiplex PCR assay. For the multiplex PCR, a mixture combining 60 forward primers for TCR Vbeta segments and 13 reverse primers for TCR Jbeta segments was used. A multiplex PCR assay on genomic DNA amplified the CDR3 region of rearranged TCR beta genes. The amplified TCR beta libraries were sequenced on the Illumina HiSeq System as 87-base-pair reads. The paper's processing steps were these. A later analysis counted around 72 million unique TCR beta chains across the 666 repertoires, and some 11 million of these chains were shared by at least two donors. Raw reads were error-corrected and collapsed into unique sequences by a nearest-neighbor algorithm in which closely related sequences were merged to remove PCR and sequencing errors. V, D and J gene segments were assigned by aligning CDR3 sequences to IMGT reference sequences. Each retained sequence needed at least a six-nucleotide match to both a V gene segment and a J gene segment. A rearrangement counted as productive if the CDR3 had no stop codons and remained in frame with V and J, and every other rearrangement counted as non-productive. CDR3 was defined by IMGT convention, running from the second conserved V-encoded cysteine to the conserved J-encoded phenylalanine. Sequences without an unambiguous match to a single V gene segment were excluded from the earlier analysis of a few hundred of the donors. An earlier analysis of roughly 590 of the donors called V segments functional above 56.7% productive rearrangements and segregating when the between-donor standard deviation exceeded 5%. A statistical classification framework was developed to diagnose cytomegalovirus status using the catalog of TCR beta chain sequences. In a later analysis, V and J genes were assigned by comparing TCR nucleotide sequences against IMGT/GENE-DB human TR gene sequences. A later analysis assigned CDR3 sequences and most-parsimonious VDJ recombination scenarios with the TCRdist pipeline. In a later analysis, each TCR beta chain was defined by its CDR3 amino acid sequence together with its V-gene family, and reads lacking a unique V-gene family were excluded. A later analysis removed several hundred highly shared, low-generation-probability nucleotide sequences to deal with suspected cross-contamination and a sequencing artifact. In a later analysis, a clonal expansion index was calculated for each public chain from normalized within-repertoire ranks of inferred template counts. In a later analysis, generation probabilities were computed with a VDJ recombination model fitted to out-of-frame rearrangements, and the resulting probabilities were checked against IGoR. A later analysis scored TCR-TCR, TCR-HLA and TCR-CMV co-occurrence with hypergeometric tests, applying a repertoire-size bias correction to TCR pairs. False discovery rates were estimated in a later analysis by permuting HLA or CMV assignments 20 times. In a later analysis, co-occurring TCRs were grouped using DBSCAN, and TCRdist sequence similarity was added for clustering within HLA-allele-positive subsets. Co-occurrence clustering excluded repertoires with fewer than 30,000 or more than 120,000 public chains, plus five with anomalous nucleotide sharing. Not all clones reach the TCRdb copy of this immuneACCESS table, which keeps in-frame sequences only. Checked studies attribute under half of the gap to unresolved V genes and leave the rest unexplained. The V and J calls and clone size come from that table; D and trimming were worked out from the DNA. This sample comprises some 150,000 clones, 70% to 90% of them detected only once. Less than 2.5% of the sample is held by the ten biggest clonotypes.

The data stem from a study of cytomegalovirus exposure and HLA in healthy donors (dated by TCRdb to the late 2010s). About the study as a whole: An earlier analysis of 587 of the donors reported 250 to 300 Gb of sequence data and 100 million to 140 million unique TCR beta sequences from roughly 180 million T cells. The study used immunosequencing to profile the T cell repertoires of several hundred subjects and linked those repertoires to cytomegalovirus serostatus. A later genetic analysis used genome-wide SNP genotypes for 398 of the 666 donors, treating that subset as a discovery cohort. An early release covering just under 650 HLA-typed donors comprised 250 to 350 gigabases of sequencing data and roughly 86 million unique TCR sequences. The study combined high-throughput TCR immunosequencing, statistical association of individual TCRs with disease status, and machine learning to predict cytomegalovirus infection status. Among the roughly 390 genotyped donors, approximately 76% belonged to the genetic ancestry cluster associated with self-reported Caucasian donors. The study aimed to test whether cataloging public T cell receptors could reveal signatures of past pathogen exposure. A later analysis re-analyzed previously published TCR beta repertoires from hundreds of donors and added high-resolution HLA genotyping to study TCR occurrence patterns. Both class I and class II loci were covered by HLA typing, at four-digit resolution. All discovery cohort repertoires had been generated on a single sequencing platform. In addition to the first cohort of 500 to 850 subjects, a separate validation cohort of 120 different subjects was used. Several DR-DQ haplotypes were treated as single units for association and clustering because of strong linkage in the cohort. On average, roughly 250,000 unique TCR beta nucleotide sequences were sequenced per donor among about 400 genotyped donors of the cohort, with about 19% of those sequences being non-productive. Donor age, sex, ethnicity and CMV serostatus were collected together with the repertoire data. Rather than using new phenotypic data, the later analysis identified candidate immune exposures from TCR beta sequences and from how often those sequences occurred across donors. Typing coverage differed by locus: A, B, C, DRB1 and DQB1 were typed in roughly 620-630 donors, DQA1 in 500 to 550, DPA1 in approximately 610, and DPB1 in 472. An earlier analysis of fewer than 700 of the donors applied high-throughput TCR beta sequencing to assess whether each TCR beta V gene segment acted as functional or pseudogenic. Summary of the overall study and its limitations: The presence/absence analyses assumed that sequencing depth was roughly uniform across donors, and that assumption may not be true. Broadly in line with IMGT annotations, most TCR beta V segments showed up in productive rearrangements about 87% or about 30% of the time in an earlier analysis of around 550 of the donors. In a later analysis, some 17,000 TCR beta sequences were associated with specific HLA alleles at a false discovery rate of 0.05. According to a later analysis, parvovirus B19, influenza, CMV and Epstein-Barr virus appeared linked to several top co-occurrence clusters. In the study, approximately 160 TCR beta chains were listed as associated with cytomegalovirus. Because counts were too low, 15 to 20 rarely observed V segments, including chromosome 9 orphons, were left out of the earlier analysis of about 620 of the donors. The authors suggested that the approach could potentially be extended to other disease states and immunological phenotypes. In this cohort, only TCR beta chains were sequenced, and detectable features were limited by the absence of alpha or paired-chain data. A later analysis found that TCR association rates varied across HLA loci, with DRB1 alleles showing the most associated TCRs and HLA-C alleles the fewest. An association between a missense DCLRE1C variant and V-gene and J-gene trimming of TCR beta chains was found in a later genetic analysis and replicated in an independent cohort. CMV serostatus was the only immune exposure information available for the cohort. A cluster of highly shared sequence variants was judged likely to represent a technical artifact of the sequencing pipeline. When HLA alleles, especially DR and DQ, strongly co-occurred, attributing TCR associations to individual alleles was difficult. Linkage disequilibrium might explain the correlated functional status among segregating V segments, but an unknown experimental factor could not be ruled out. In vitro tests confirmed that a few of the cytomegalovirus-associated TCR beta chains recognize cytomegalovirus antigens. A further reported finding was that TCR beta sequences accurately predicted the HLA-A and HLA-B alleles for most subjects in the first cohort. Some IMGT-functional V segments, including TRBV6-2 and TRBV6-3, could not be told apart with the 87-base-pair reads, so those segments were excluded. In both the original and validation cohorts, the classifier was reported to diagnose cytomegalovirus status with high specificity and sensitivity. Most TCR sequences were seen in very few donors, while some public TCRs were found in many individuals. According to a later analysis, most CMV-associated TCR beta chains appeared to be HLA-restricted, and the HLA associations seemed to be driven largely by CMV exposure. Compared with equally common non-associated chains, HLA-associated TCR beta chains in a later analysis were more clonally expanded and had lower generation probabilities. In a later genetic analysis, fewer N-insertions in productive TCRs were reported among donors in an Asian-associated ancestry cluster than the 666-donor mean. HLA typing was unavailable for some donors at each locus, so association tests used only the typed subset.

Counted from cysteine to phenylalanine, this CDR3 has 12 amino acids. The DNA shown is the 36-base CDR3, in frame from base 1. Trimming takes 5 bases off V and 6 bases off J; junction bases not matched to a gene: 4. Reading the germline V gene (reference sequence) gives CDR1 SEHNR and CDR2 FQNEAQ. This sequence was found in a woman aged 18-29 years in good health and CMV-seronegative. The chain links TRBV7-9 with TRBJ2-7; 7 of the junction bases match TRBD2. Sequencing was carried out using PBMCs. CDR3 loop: CASSVTSAEQYF. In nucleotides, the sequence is TGTGCCAGCAGCGTTACTAGCGCCGAGCAGTACTTC.